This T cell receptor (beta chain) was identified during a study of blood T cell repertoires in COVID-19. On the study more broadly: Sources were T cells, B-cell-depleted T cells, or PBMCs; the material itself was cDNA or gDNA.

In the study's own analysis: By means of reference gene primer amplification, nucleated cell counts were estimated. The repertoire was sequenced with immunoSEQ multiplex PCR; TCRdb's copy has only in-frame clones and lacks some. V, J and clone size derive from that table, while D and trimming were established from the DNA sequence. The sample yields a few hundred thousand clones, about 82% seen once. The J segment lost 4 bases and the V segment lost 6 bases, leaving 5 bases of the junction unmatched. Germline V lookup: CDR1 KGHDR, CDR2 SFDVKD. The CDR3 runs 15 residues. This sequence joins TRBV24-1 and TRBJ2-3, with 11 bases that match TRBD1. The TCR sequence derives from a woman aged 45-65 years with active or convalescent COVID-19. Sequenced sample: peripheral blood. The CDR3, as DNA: TGTGCCACCAGTTGGGGACAGGGGGTCGCAGATACGCAGTATTTT. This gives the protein CATSWGQGVADTQYF.